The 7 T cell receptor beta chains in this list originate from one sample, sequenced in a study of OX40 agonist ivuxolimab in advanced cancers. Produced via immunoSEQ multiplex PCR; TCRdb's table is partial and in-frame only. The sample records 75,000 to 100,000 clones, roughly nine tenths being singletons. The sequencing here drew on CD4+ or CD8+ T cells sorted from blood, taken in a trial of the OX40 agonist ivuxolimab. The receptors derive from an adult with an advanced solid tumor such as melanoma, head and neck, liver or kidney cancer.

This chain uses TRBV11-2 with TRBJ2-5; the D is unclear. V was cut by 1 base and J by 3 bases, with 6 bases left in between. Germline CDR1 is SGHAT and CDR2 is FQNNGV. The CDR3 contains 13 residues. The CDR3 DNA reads TGTGCCAGCAGCTTAGGACAAGAAGAGACCCAGTACTTC. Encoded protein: CASSLGQEETQYF. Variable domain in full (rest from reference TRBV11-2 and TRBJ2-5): EAGVAQSPRYKIIEKRQSVAFWCNPISGHATLYWYQQILGQGPKLLIQFQNNGVVDDSQLPKDRFSAERLKGVDSTLKIQPAKLEDSAVYLCASSLGQEETQYFGPGTRLLVL.

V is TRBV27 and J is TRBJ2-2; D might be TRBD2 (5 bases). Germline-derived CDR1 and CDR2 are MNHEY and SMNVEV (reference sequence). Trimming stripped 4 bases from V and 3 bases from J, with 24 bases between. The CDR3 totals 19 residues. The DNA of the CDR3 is TGTGCCAGCAGTTCCCCCGGACTTGACGAAACAAGGGACACCGGGGAGCTGTTTTTT. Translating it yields CASSSPGLDETRDTGELFF.

CDR3 in amino acids: CASSSGRGYEQYF. In DNA, the CDR3 is TGTGCCAGCAGTTCTGGCAGGGGATACGAGCAGTACTTC. V usage is TRBV6-1 and J usage is TRBJ2-7; D is perhaps TRBD1 (6 bases). The CDR3 covers 13 residues. V lost 5 bases, J lost 4 bases, and 12 bases lay in between. The V gene's germline CDR1 is MNHNS and CDR2 SASEGT.

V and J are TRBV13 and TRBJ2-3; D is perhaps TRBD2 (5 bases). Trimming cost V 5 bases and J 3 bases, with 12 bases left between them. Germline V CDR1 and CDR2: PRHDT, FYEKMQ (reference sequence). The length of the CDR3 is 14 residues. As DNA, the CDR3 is TGTGCCAGCAGCGGAGGTCTCAGAACAGATACGCAGTATTTT. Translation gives CASSGGLRTDTQYF.

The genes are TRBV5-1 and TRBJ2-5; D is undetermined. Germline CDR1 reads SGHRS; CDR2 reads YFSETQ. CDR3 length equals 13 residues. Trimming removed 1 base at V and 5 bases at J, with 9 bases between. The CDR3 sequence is CASSLPPSETQYF. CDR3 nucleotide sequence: TGCGCCAGCAGCTTGCCCCCGTCGGAGACCCAGTACTTC.

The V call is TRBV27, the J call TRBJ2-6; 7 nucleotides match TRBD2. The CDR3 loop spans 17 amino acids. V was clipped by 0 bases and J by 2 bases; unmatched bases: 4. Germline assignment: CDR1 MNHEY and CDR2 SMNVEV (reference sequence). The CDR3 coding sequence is TGTGCCAGCAGTTTATCGGGGCGGGGGACTGGGGCCAACGTCCTGACTTTC. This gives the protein CASSLSGRGTGANVLTF.

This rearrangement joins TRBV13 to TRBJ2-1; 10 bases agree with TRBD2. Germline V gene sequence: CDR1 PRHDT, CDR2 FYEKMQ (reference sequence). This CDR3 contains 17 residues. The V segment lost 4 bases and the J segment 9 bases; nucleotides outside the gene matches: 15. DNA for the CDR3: TGTGCCAGCAGCTCCGGACTGCGAATGATAGCGGGAGGTGAGCAGTTCTTC. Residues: CASSSGLRMIAGGEQFF.